The T cell receptor (beta chain) described here comes from a study of blood T cell repertoires in COVID-19. The ends were cut back, 6 bases at V and 3 bases at J, with 11 bases in the middle. CDR1 and CDR2 (germline): LNHDA, SQIVND (reference sequence). This CDR3 contains 14 residues. Clones were sequenced by immunoSEQ multiplex PCR, and TCRdb holds only the in-frame ones, with some missing. The repertoire holds tens of thousands of clones, 90% to 95% seen once, with about 1.9% in the top ten. The chain recombines TRBV19 with TRBJ2-2; TRBD2 might be the D (6 bases). Sequenced material: peripheral blood. The TCR was taken from a woman aged 45-59 years in a cohort sampled during active COVID-19. In DNA, the CDR3 is TGTGCCAGTAGGGCGACTAGAGACACCGGGGAGCTGTTTTTT. Translation: CASRATRDTGELFF.